This T cell receptor beta chain was found in a study of human T cells and chemical hapten exposure. Overall study context: How much TCR each sample yielded varied, mostly because pooled library volumes differed slightly.

Attachment of unique molecular identifiers to individual cDNA molecules was performed in the library. As originally analysed: A typical sample had 95,638 TCRs, with 23,224 to 690,600 overall. MiXCR, run by TCRdb on the RACE reads, gives a single entry per CDR3 protein. For this entry, the V and J calls and clone size follow TCRdb and not the study's own pipeline. The sample includes 50,000 to 70,000 distinct CDR3 sequences, 5.5% to 7.5% of them seen just once. This clonotype has ten or more counts. Time point specified: healthy volunteer bleed at 6 weeks. Total RNA extraction was carried out from unfractionated whole blood. Germline V CDR1 and CDR2: LGHDT, YNNKEL (reference sequence). V shed 0 bases, J shed 10 bases, and the junction held 11 bases outside the gene matches. This CDR3 is built from 17 residues.

The specimen sequenced was whole blood. The chain is built from TRBV3-1 and TRBJ2-1, with TRBD2 identical over 11 bases. The receptor comes from a female donor in good health. Some clones in this sample may be carry-over from other donors' samples. The chain's CDR3 is CASSQDGSGRVQEEQFF. The CDR3 bases are TGTGCCAGCAGCCAAGACGGTAGCGGGAGGGTGCAAGAGGAGCAGTTCTTC.